These T cell receptor beta chains were read from a single sample in a study of blood T cells in healthy people across ages. TCRdb reanalysed the 5' RACE reads using MiXCR and keeps one entry per CDR3 protein. The table lists about a million distinct CDR3 sequences, roughly half of them singletons. The sample consisted of blood. All receptors derive from a woman between 55 and 75 years old in good health. Each CDR3 is given with its conserved first and last residue. Rows may omit the clone size; those that give it use once, few, many or a size class.

cdr3_aa v_call clone_size j_call
CSVEAPTRDNFYEQYF TRBV29-1 . TRBJ2-7
CASSVDIQERQYF TRBV9 . TRBJ2-4
CASSIQGPPGGYTF TRBV6-5 few TRBJ1-2
CASSRQAGGYYNEQFF TRBV6-2/TRBV6-3 few TRBJ2-1
CSVRTARFRETQYF TRBV29-1 few TRBJ2-5
CSVVQGLNQPQHF TRBV29-1 once TRBJ1-5
CASSRFTAGNFIEQYF TRBV28 . TRBJ2-7
CASSRLARLGRGELFF TRBV27 once TRBJ2-2
CSVRGKGGDTQYF TRBV29-1 many TRBJ2-3
CASSTRRGSYNEQFF TRBV7-2 . TRBJ2-1
CARTLILGASRSDRGEQFF TRBV7-6 many TRBJ2-1
CSAETRWGDALSPAGYTF TRBV20-1 . TRBJ1-2
CASSLGEGEWFF TRBV28 . TRBJ2-1
CASSSPMGSSYNEQFF TRBV7-9 . TRBJ2-1
CSAPGQAGTQYF TRBV20-1 . .
CASSHTAQPQHF TRBV7-9 . TRBJ1-5
CASSLGPGTYSYEQYF TRBV5-6 . TRBJ2-7
CSARNAPDEQYF TRBV20-1 few TRBJ2-7
CASSLEQGSSPLHF TRBV5-1 few TRBJ1-6
CASSFTVSGSSTDTQYF TRBV7-9 . TRBJ2-3
CASSLTNANTGELFF TRBV2 . TRBJ2-2
CASSLVGDRATDTQYF TRBV11-2 . TRBJ2-3
CASSPPTATDTQYF TRBV18 few TRBJ2-3
CASSFGMYQPQHF TRBV7-9 few TRBJ1-5
CASSKPTGGYTF TRBV6-5 few TRBJ1-2
CASSPLAHETQYF TRBV5-4 . .
CASSVGPSPTYEQYF TRBV9 many TRBJ2-7
CASSLAGGNSPLHF TRBV7-2 . TRBJ1-6
CASSSLLAGDRADTQYF TRBV11-2 few TRBJ2-3
CASSSRDVRAQETQYF TRBV11-1 . TRBJ2-5
CASSGGGPPSYNEQFF TRBV5-1 . TRBJ2-1
CASSLSPGTSGYEQYF TRBV7-3 . .
CASSLASGRGGYIQYF TRBV5-5 many TRBJ2-4
CASTRGGSSYNEQFF TRBV4-1 . TRBJ2-1
CASSLDGDRTDTQYF TRBV5-1 . TRBJ2-3
CSASPGLDPSPTYEQYF TRBV20-1 . TRBJ2-7
CASSFSITYEQYF TRBV6-5 . TRBJ2-7
CACRGFSYNEQFF TRBV2 . TRBJ2-1
CASSARKTQYF TRBV7-2 . TRBJ2-5